This T cell receptor (beta chain) came from a study of OX40 agonist ivuxolimab in advanced cancers. About this clone itself: Its antigen is unidentified.

Overall study findings and caveats: Expanded clones were, on average, more numerous in CD8+ T cells than in CD4+. CD4+ and CD8+ blood T cells expanded clonally by week 6 at 0.1 to 3.0 mg/kg.

TCRdb keeps only in-frame clones here, not all; method: immunoSEQ multiplex PCR. The profile covers under 150,000 clones, with more than 80% appearing a single time and approximately 0.55% taken by the ten largest. The CDR3 spans 14 residues. The germline gives CDR1 MNHEY, CDR2 SMNVEV (reference sequence). The V end lost 4 bases, the J end lost 2 bases, and 11 bases lay between the germline ends. The TCR originated in an adult with an advanced solid tumor such as melanoma, head and neck, liver or kidney cancer. The chain carries TRBV27 and TRBJ2-5, with a possible D match to TRBD2 (5 bases). The starting material was CD4+ or CD8+ T cells sorted from blood, obtained in a trial of the OX40 agonist ivuxolimab. The CDR3 nucleotides are TGTGCCAGCAGTTCGCGACTAAGACAAGAGACCCAGTACTTC. Its translation is CASSSRLRQETQYF.